The rows below give T cell receptor beta chains drawn from one sample of a study of blood T cell repertoires in COVID-19. Here immunoSEQ multiplex PCR was the method, and the copy in TCRdb shows in-frame clones only, minus some. The sample holds 98,000 or so clones, around 82% seen once. The sample taken for sequencing was peripheral blood. The receptors stem from a man in his 60s with acute or convalescent COVID-19. The CDR3 runs from the conserved cysteine through the conserved F or W. The D gene is left open where the match is weak. Clone size, where shown, is once, few, many, or a class for clones that have expanded.

abundance | d_gene | j_gene | v_gene | CDR3nt | CDR3aa
NA | NA | TRBJ2-7 | TRBV14 | TGTGCCAGCAGCTACGACAGTTTATCCTACGAGCAGTACTTC | CASSYDSLSYEQYF
NA | NA | TRBJ1-3 | TRBV7-9 | TGTGCCAGCATCCCCGCGGACAGAGTCCTAGCCGGAAACACCATATATTTT | CASIPADRVLAGNTIYF
NA | TRBD1 | TRBJ1-1 | TRBV18 | TGTGCCAGCTCATCCGGACAGGGCACTGAAGCTTTCTTT | CASSSGQGTEAFF
NA | TRBD1 | TRBJ1-1 | TRBV19 | TGTGCCAGTAGTATTTGGACAGGTGGCCCTAACACTGAAGCTTTCTTT | CASSIWTGGPNTEAFF
NA | TRBD1 | TRBJ1-6 | TRBV5-1 | TGCGCCAGCAGCTCGAGAGCAGGACAGGGAAATTCACCCCTCCACTTT | CASSSRAGQGNSPLHF
NA | NA | TRBJ1-6 | TRBV4-3 | TGCGCCAGCAGCCAAGGACAGAGCTATTCACCCCTCCACTTT | CASSQGQSYSPLHF
once | NA | TRBJ1-1 | TRBV5-8 | TGTGCCAGCAGCTTATCGTTATTTGAAGCTTTCTTT | CASSLSLFEAFF
NA | TRBD1 | TRBJ1-5 | TRBV5-1 | TGCGCCAGCAGCCCGACAGGGAGCAATCAGCCCCAGCATTTT | CASSPTGSNQPQHF
NA | NA | TRBJ2-5 | TRBV28 | TGTGCCAGCAGTTTGGCCAGCCAAGAGACCCAGTACTTC | CASSLASQETQYF
NA | NA | TRBJ2-3 | TRBV5-1 | TGCGCCAGCAGCTTATATACGGGCACAGATACGCAGTATTTT | CASSLYTGTDTQYF
NA | NA | TRBJ1-2 | TRBV27 | TGTGCCAGCAGTTTGGGGCGCCGGTATGGCTACACCTTC | CASSLGRRYGYTF
few | NA | TRBJ2-1 | TRBV7-3 | TGTGCCAGCAGCCTTACGAGCTCCTACAATGAGCAGTTCTTC | CASSLTSSYNEQFF
NA | TRBD2 | TRBJ2-1 | TRBV5-1 | TGCGCCAGCAGCGGCACCGGGACTAGCGGGGGGAATGAGCAGTTCTTC | CASSGTGTSGGNEQFF
NA | NA | TRBJ2-2 | TRBV2 | TGTGCCAGCACCACCGACAGCGGGGAGCTGTTTTTT | CASTTDSGELFF
NA | NA | TRBJ1-5 | TRBV7-2 | TGTGCCAGCAGCTTATGGACAGATAGCAATCAGCCCCAGCATTTT | CASSLWTDSNQPQHF